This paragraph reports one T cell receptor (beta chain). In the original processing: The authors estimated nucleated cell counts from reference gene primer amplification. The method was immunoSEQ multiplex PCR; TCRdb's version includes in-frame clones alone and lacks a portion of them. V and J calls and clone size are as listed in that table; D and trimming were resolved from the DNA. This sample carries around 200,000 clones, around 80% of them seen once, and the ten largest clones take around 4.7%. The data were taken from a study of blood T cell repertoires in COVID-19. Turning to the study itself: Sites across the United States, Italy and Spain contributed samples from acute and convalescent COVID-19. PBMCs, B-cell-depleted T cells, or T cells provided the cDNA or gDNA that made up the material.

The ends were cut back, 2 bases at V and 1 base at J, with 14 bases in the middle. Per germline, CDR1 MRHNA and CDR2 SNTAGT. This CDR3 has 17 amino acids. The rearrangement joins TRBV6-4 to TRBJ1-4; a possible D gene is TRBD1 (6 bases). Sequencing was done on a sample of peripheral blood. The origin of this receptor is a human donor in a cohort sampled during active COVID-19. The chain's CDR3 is CASSDPPDSLTNEKLFF. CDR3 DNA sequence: TGTGCCAGCAGTGACCCCCCGGACAGTCTAACTAATGAAAAACTGTTTTTT.